Shown below are 24 T cell receptor beta chains from a single sample sequenced in a study of blood T cell repertoires in COVID-19. Repertoires were generated with immunoSEQ multiplex PCR, while TCRdb's copy carries only in-frame clones and drops some. The data contain some 200,000 clones, roughly 84% of them seen just once; the ten biggest clones take up less than 20%. Sample: peripheral blood. These TCRs come from a woman older than 75 with active or convalescent COVID-19.

The chain has TRBV12-3 or TRBV12-4 and TRBJ2-7; a possible D gene is TRBD2 (5 bases). This CDR3 is built from 13 residues. Between the trimmed V and J ends, which lost 5 bases and 6 bases, there was a span of 14 bases. In nucleotides, the CDR3 is TGTGCCAGCAGTCCCAGCTATGAGGGCGAGCAGTACTTC. This gives the protein CASSPSYEGEQYF.

The V call is TRBV4-1, the J call TRBJ1-4; D is unclear. The ends were cut back, 5 bases at V and 14 bases at J, with 18 bases in the middle. From germline, CDR1 is MGHRA and CDR2 YSYEKL. The CDR3 runs to 13 residues. CDR3 nucleotide sequence: TGCGCCAGCAGCGAAAGAGCTGGCAGGCACCTGTTTTTT. This codes for CASSERAGRHLFF.

The chain is built from TRBV12-5 and TRBJ2-3, with TRBD1 matching 9 bases. CDR3 length: 15 amino acids. Per germline, CDR1 LGHNT and CDR2 FRNRAP. Trimming removed 1 base from V and 1 base from J; junction bases left unmatched: 0. The CDR3 spells CASGLGTGGTDTQYF. CDR3 sequence (DNA): TGTGCTAGTGGTTTGGGGACAGGGGGCACAGATACGCAGTATTTT.

J is TRBJ2-7 and V is TRBV7-2; 8 bases are a match to TRBD2. Unmatched junction bases numbered 8, after V lost 5 bases and J lost 2 bases. The CDR3 is 15 residues long. Germline V gene sequence: CDR1 SGHTA, CDR2 FQGNSA. The CDR3 region has the DNA TGTGCCAGCAGCGGGTTACGGACTAGCACCTACGAGCAGTACTTC. It codes for CASSGLRTSTYEQYF. The full variable domain, its missing parts supplied by reference TRBV7-2 and TRBJ2-7, is GAGVSQSPSNKVTEKGKDVELRCDPISGHTALYWYRQSLGQGLEFLIYFQGNSAPDKSGLPSDRFSAERTGGSVSTLTIQRTQQEDSAVYLCASSGLRTSTYEQYFGPGTRLTVT.

The genes are TRBV12-3 or TRBV12-4 and TRBJ2-1; TRBD1 matches at 9 bases. After removal of 8 bases from V and 9 bases from J, the junction contained 8 bases not matched to a gene. The CDR3 covers 13 residues. In nucleotides, the CDR3 is TGTGCCAGCCGGGGACAGGGAAGCGGTGAGCAGTTCTTC. Translated: CASRGQGSGEQFF.

This clone appeared many times. This chain joins TRBV6-1 and TRBJ1-3; possibly TRBD1 for D (5 bases). This CDR3 has 19 residues. CDR1 and CDR2 (germline): MNHNS, SASEGT. Between the trimmed V and J ends, which lost 2 bases and 2 bases, there was a span of 22 bases. The CDR3 loop is CASSETGGWLLSAGNTIYF. DNA for the CDR3: TGTGCCAGCAGTGAAACGGGGGGTTGGCTGCTTTCGGCTGGAAACACCATATATTTT.

The V and J genes are TRBV2 and TRBJ2-5, with D possibly matching TRBD1 (6 bases). This CDR3 region has 15 residues. CDR1 and CDR2 from the germline V gene are SNHLY and FYNNEI. The ends were cut back, 0 bases at V and 2 bases at J, with 10 bases in the middle. Here the CDR3 DNA reads TGTGCCAGCAGTGAAGCGGGGGCCCTTCAAGAGACCCAGTACTTC. Its translation: CASSEAGALQETQYF.

This clone is a singleton in its sample. This rearrangement joins TRBV4-1 to TRBJ1-5; tentatively, D is TRBD1 (6 bases). Germline CDR1 is MGHRA and CDR2 is YSYEKL. V dropped 8 bases and J dropped 2 bases, with 10 bases sitting between them. This CDR3 spans 13 amino acids. CDR3 in amino acids: CASGRGGNQPQHF. The DNA of the CDR3 is TGCGCCAGCGGCAGGGGTGGCAATCAGCCCCAGCATTTT.

The V and J genes are TRBV27 and TRBJ1-1, with D unclear. The V gene lost 0 bases and the J gene lost 1 base, with 9 bases spanning the gap. The germline CDR1 and CDR2 sequences are MNHEY and SMNVEV (reference sequence). CDR3 length: 15 amino acids. The CDR3 is CASSLSGGPNTEAFF. CDR3 sequence (DNA): TGTGCCAGCAGTTTATCGGGAGGCCCGAACACTGAAGCTTTCTTT.

The rearrangement joins TRBV6-6 to TRBJ2-7; 10 nucleotides align to TRBD1. CDR3 length: 15 amino acids. Trimming at V came to 7 bases and at J to 2 bases, leaving 8 bases not matched to a gene. The germline V gene has CDR1 MNHNY and CDR2 SVGAGI (reference sequence). CDR3 amino acids: CASILGQGVTYEQYF. The DNA for the CDR3 is TGTGCCAGCATCCTCGGACAGGGGGTTACCTACGAGCAGTACTTC.

This chain links TRBV5-1 with TRBJ1-2; TRBD1 might be the D (5 bases). Trimming removed 0 bases at V and 2 bases at J, with 5 bases between. The V gene's germline CDR1 is SGHRS and CDR2 YFSETQ. The CDR3 has 13 amino acids. Here the CDR3 reads CASSLDRNYGYTF. In DNA, the CDR3 is TGCGCCAGCAGCTTGGACAGGAACTATGGCTACACCTTC.

V and J are TRBV30 and TRBJ1-5, with 7 positions matching TRBD1. Germline loops: CDR1 GTSNPN, CDR2 SVGIG (reference sequence). Unmatched junction bases numbered 15, after V lost 2 bases and J lost 11 bases. The CDR3 contains 15 residues. CDR3 sequence: CAWSIPGTASLAQHF. The CDR3 DNA follows: TGTGCCTGGAGTATTCCCGGGACAGCAAGCTTGGCCCAGCATTTT. The variable domain in full, with the rest retrieved from reference TRBV30 and TRBJ1-5, is SQTIHQWPATLVQPVGSPLSLECTVEGTSNPNLYWYRQAAGRGLQLLFYSVGIGQISSEVPQNLSASRPQDRQFILSSKKLLLSDSGFYLCAWSIPGTASLAQHFGDGTRLSIL.

The chain is built from TRBV4-3 and TRBJ2-3; tentatively, D is TRBD2 (6 bases). The length of the CDR3 is 13 residues. Germline CDR1 LGHNA, CDR2 YSLEER. Deletions cut 1 base from V and 4 bases from J, with 6 bases between. CDR3 sequence: CASSQGLADTQYF. CDR3 nucleotides: TGCGCCAGCAGCCAAGGACTAGCAGATACGCAGTATTTT.

This clone occurred a few times. This chain links TRBV6-2 or TRBV6-3 with TRBJ1-5; tentatively, D is TRBD1 (6 bases). Germline CDR1 and CDR2: MNHEY and SVGEGT. CDR3 size: 15 residues. Trimming stripped 2 bases from V and 4 bases from J, with 12 bases between. The CDR3 here is CASSYGGAGNQPQHF. The CDR3 DNA sequence: TGTGCCAGCAGTTACGGGGGCGCGGGTAATCAGCCCCAGCATTTT.

In nucleotides, the CDR3 is TGTGCCAGCAGCTTATCCCCCAGTGCAGATACGCAGTATTTT. Its translation: CASSLSPSADTQYF. The J gene is TRBJ2-3, the V gene TRBV7-3; the D is unclear. CDR3 length equals 14 residues. Germline V gene sequence: CDR1 SGHTA, CDR2 FQGTGA. V lost 2 bases and J 4 bases, leaving 10 bases between the germline ends.

The chain recombines TRBV27 with TRBJ2-2; possible D gene TRBD2, 6 bases. V gave up 4 bases and J gave up 6 bases, with 12 bases separating them. The CDR3 runs 14 residues. Germline V gives CDR1 MNHEY, CDR2 SMNVEV (reference sequence). The CDR3 region has the DNA TGTGCCAGCAGTTCTCGACGGGAGTCCGGGGAGCTGTTTTTT. Protein product: CASSSRRESGELFF.

V is TRBV2 and J is TRBJ2-7, with D maybe TRBD1 (6 bases). The V end was cut by 5 bases, the J end by 4 bases, with 9 bases between. Germline values: CDR1 SNHLY, CDR2 FYNNEI. CDR3 size: 12 residues. The CDR3 spells CASSTGWYEQYF. The DNA for the CDR3 is TGTGCCAGCAGTACAGGGTGGTACGAGCAGTACTTC. The variable domain in full, completed from reference TRBV2 and TRBJ2-7, reads EPEVTQTPSHQVTQMGQEVILRCVPISNHLYFYWYRQILGQKVEFLVSFYNNEISEKSEIFDDQFSVERPDGSNFTLKIRSTKLEDSAMYFCASSTGWYEQYFGPGTRLTVT.

The DNA for the CDR3 is TGTGCCAGTAGTATCTCAGGGGCAGATACGCAGTATTTT. This gives the protein CASSISGADTQYF. The V gene is TRBV19, the J gene TRBJ2-3, with D possibly TRBD1 on 6 matching bases. Trimming cost V 3 bases and J 4 bases, with 8 bases left between them. Looked up from germline, CDR1 is LNHDA and CDR2 is SQIVND (reference sequence). This CDR3 comprises 13 residues.

This clone was recorded at least ten times. The V and J genes are TRBV5-8 and TRBJ1-5, with D perhaps matching TRBD1 (6 bases). There are 13 residues in the CDR3. Germline CDR1 and CDR2: SGHTS and YDEGEE. With 0 bases removed from V and 7 bases from J, the gap between germline ends came to 8 bases. The CDR3 DNA is TGTGCCAGCAGCTTGGGCCAGGGGCAGCCCCAGCATTTT. This sequence encodes CASSLGQGQPQHF.

The V call is TRBV10-3, the J call TRBJ2-5; TRBD1 matches 8 bases. Unmatched junction bases numbered 1, after V lost 8 bases and J lost 5 bases. Germline V lookup: CDR1 ENHRY, CDR2 SYGVKD. CDR3 length equals 11 residues. In nucleotides, the CDR3 is TGTGCCATCGGACAGGGCGAGACCCAGTACTTC. It translates to CAIGQGETQYF.

The chain joins TRBV4-2 to TRBJ2-2; TRBD1 aligns across 8 bases. Looked up from germline, CDR1 is LGHNA and CDR2 is YNFKEQ. V dropped 3 bases and J dropped 4; count of bases not matched to a gene: 7. This CDR3 comprises 16 residues. CDR3 DNA: TGTGCCAGCAGCCAGTTAGGACAGGGCGGCACCGGGGAGCTGTTTTTT. Its protein is CASSQLGQGGTGELFF.

V usage is TRBV9 and J usage is TRBJ2-1, with D possibly TRBD1 on 7 matching bases. In germline, CDR1 is SGDLS, CDR2 YYNGEE. The V end lost 4 bases, the J end lost 5 bases, and 19 bases lay between the germline ends. The CDR3 runs to 16 residues. The CDR3 sequence: CASSSADRRGDNEQFF. CDR3 nucleotides: TGTGCCAGCAGCTCTGCGGACAGGAGGGGAGACAATGAGCAGTTCTTC.

V and J are TRBV19 and TRBJ2-1; 11 nucleotides align to TRBD2. This CDR3 contains 14 residues. Trimming at V came to 8 bases and at J to 7 bases, leaving 7 bases not matched to a gene. Germline CDR1 reads LNHDA; CDR2 reads SQIVND (reference sequence). CDR3 sequence reads: CASSLAGGPNEQFF. CDR3 nucleotides: TGTGCCAGTTCATTAGCGGGAGGGCCTAATGAGCAGTTCTTC.

The CDR3 spells CASRLAGGPYEQYF. In DNA, the CDR3 is TGTGCCAGCAGACTAGCGGGGGGCCCCTACGAGCAGTACTTC. This chain joins TRBV4-2 and TRBJ2-7, with TRBD2 identical over 12 bases. With V trimmed by 6 bases and J by 2 bases, 2 bases remained unmatched. The CDR3 extends over 14 amino acids. Germline V CDR1 and CDR2: LGHNA, YNFKEQ.